A single sample gave rise to the 20 T cell receptor beta chains below, sequenced in a study of blood T cell repertoires in COVID-19. Data came from immunoSEQ multiplex PCR; TCRdb stores just in-frame clones and leaves some out. The table shows over 55,000 clones, with approximately 80% occurring only once. The specimen was PBMCs or T cells enriched from blood (not recorded which). The receptors here all came from a woman aged 40 to 50 with acute COVID-19.

J is TRBJ2-5 and V is TRBV7-9; the match to TRBD2 covers 11 bases. Germline lookup yields CDR1 SEHNR and CDR2 FQNEAQ (reference sequence). After removal of 8 bases from V and 2 bases from J, the junction contained 1 base not matched to a gene. CDR3 length: 13 residues. The CDR3 here is CASGTSGQETQYF. In nucleotides, the CDR3 is TGTGCCAGCGGGACTAGCGGTCAAGAGACCCAGTACTTC.

The chain joins TRBV27 to TRBJ2-3, with TRBD2 identical over 15 bases. The CDR3 has 19 residues. J gave up 3 bases and V 3 bases, and 10 bases lay outside the gene matches. The germline CDR1 and CDR2 sequences are MNHEY and SMNVEV (reference sequence). The DNA of the CDR3 is TGTGCCAGCAGTTTGGGACTAGCGGGAGGCTCAATGCGTACAGATACGCAGTATTTT. Amino acid sequence: CASSLGLAGGSMRTDTQYF.

The chain uses TRBV7-8 and TRBJ2-1, with TRBD2 identical over 15 bases. V shed 5 bases, J shed 5 bases, and the junction held 4 bases outside the gene matches. This CDR3 region has 16 residues. Germline V CDR1 and CDR2: SGHVS, FQNEAQ. The CDR3 loop reads CASSRGLAGGDNEQFF. CDR3 DNA sequence: TGTGCCAGCAGCCGCGGACTAGCGGGAGGGGACAATGAGCAGTTCTTC. Looking up the rest from reference TRBV7-8 and TRBJ2-1 gives the full variable domain: GAGVSQSPRYKVAKRGQDVALRCDPISGHVSLFWYQQALGQGPEFLTYFQNEAQLDKSGLPSDRFFAERPEGSVSTLKIQRTQQEDSAVYLCASSRGLAGGDNEQFFGPGTRLTVL.

The chain has TRBV6-5 and TRBJ1-1; perhaps TRBD1 as D (5 bases). Per the germline V gene, CDR1 is MNHEY and CDR2 is SVGAGI. Trimming left V 6 bases short and J 7 bases short, with 21 bases between. The CDR3 consists of 15 residues. The CDR3 region is CASRDLSRAVNEAFF. Here the CDR3 DNA reads TGTGCCAGCAGGGACCTCAGCAGGGCAGTTAATGAAGCTTTCTTT.

This clone has just a few counts. This chain uses TRBV5-5 with TRBJ1-2; 7 positions agree with TRBD1. The junction had 11 bases not matched to a gene; V was cut back by 2 bases and J by 4 bases. The germline CDR1 and CDR2 sequences are SGHKS and YYEKEE (reference sequence). The CDR3 is made up of 16 amino acids. Here the CDR3 reads CASSFFRQGPFYGYTF. DNA of the CDR3: TGTGCCAGCAGCTTTTTCCGACAGGGACCCTTCTATGGCTACACCTTC.

This chain joins TRBV5-1 and TRBJ2-6, with TRBD1 identical over 8 bases. CDR3 length equals 15 residues. J lost 2 bases, V lost 7 bases, and 5 bases had no gene match. CDR1 SGHRS and CDR2 YFSETQ come from the germline V gene. CDR3 in DNA: TGCGCCAGCCGGGACAGGAGCACTGGGGCCAACGTCCTGACTTTC. Translating it yields CASRDRSTGANVLTF.

The chain carries TRBV19 and TRBJ1-2; TRBD1 might be the D (6 bases). Trimming cost V 1 base and J 2 bases, with 11 bases left between them. This CDR3 comprises 15 residues. Per the germline V gene, CDR1 is LNHDA and CDR2 is SQIVND (reference sequence). Here the CDR3 DNA reads TGTGCCAGTAGTATAGCCCCAACAGGGAACTATGGCTACACCTTC. This gives the protein CASSIAPTGNYGYTF.

V and J are TRBV19 and TRBJ2-3, with 7 bases aligning to TRBD2. Germline CDR1 reads LNHDA; CDR2 reads SQIVND (reference sequence). Trimming cost V 4 bases and J 4 bases; bases outside gene matches: 5. This CDR3 has 14 residues. CDR3 residues: CASSRDYRADTQYF. The DNA for the CDR3 is TGTGCCAGTAGTAGGGACTATCGCGCAGATACGCAGTATTTT.

There are a few counts of this clone. V usage is TRBV29-1 and J usage is TRBJ1-2; D not certain. CDR1 and CDR2 (germline): SQVTM, ANQGSEA. The CDR3 consists of 8 residues. The CDR3 bases are TGCAACGGGGATGGCTACACCTTC. Its translation: CNGDGYTF.

As for this clone: Other DNA sequences in the same sample also yield this CDR3. The rearrangement uses TRBV6-5 and TRBJ2-5; the D gene is possibly TRBD2 (6 bases). This CDR3 is built from 14 residues. Trimming removed 6 bases from V and 2 bases from J, with 13 bases in between. Germline-derived CDR1 and CDR2 are MNHEY and SVGAGI. The DNA of the CDR3 is TGTGCCAGCAGCCCGGGACTTGTACAAGAGACCCAGTACTTC. It translates to CASSPGLVQETQYF.

The chain links TRBV7-9 to TRBJ1-2; perhaps TRBD1 as D (6 bases). The V gene lost 1 base and the J gene lost 7 bases, with 16 bases spanning the gap. The CDR3 has 15 amino acids. Per germline, CDR1 SEHNR and CDR2 FQNEAQ (reference sequence). Here the CDR3 DNA reads TGTGCCAGCAGCTTAGAGGGGGGGACCAGGTCTGGCTACACCTTC. This sequence encodes CASSLEGGTRSGYTF.

The V call is TRBV11-2, the J call TRBJ2-1; D possibly corresponds to TRBD1 (5 bases). From germline, CDR1 is SGHAT and CDR2 FQNNGV. CDR3 size: 13 residues. Trimming shortened V by 1 base and J by 9 bases, and 10 bases separated the two germline ends. Here the CDR3 reads CASSLGQGPEQFF. The CDR3 nucleotides read TGTGCCAGCAGCTTAGGCCAGGGTCCTGAGCAGTTCTTC.

This chain joins TRBV18 and TRBJ2-5; 8 bases fit TRBD1. The CDR3 loop spans 14 amino acids. V lost 6 bases to trimming and J lost 1 base; unmatched junction nucleotides: 4. The germline CDR1 and CDR2 sequences are KGHSH and LQKENI. CDR3: CASSLGQGQETQYF. Here the CDR3 DNA reads TGTGCCAGCTCCCTCGGACAGGGCCAAGAGACCCAGTACTTC. Looking up the rest from reference TRBV18 and TRBJ2-5 gives the full variable domain: NAGVMQNPRHLVRRRGQEARLRCSPMKGHSHVYWYRQLPEEGLKFMVYLQKENIIDESGMPKERFSAEFPKEGPSILRIQQVVRGDSAAYFCASSLGQGQETQYFGPGTRLLVL.

In its sample, this clone was seen a few times. This chain links TRBV10-3 with TRBJ1-2, with 7 positions matching TRBD1. This CDR3 has 13 residues. In germline, CDR1 is ENHRY, CDR2 SYGVKD. The trim removed 10 bases at V and 8 bases at J, leaving 13 bases unmatched. The DNA of the CDR3 is TGTGCCAGTACAGGGGCCCAAACTTCCGGCTACACCTTC. Amino acids: CASTGAQTSGYTF.

This chain joins TRBV3-1 (or the pseudogene TRBV3-2) and TRBJ1-3, with 9 bases matching TRBD1. There are 17 residues in the CDR3. V was clipped by 0 bases and J by 1 base; unmatched bases: 4. Germline CDR1 LGHDT, CDR2 YNNKEL (reference sequence). The CDR3 sequence: CASSQDRGQGSGNTIYF. The CDR3 DNA reads TGTGCCAGCAGCCAAGATAGGGGACAGGGATCTGGAAACACCATATATTTT.

This chain connects TRBV27 to TRBJ2-1; perhaps TRBD2 as D (6 bases). CDR3 size: 14 residues. CDR1 MNHEY and CDR2 SMNVEV come from the germline V gene (reference sequence). V dropped 2 bases and J dropped 7 bases, with 12 bases sitting between them. CDR3 sequence: CASSLLQAGNEQFF. CDR3 bases: TGTGCCAGCAGTTTACTACAAGCGGGTAATGAGCAGTTCTTC.

The chain joins TRBV5-6 to TRBJ2-3; no reliable D call. This CDR3 comprises 15 residues. Germline V lookup: CDR1 SGHDT, CDR2 YYEEEE. Trimming removed 0 bases at V and 0 bases at J, with 8 bases between. The CDR3 reads CASSLGIPSTDTQYF. CDR3 nucleotide sequence: TGTGCCAGCAGCTTGGGTATTCCTAGCACAGATACGCAGTATTTT.

This chain joins TRBV19 and TRBJ2-7, with D maybe TRBD1 (5 bases). V lost 5 bases and J 2 bases, leaving 16 bases between the germline ends. The length of the CDR3 is 15 residues. Per the germline V gene, CDR1 is LNHDA and CDR2 is SQIVND (reference sequence). CDR3 protein: CASSLTDSLTYEQYF. CDR3 sequence (DNA): TGTGCCAGTAGTCTTACTGACAGCTTAACCTACGAGCAGTACTTC.

This clone was recorded once. The chain links TRBV28 to TRBJ2-7; 9 bases align to TRBD2. The trim removed 3 bases at V and 4 bases at J, leaving 4 bases unmatched. Germline CDR1 MDHEN, CDR2 SYDVKM. The CDR3 has 14 residues. CDR3 in DNA: TGTGCCAGCAGTTTGGCGGGAGGGCCTTACGAGCAGTACTTC. Amino acid sequence: CASSLAGGPYEQYF.

The chain recombines TRBV19 with TRBJ1-5; 7 positions match TRBD1. CDR1 and CDR2 (germline): LNHDA, SQIVND (reference sequence). The CDR3 is made up of 15 amino acids. Trimming cost V 2 bases and J 4 bases; bases outside gene matches: 5. CDR3 nucleotide sequence: TGTGCCAGTAGTATACTTGACAGGGAAAATCAGCCCCAGCATTTT. It is translated as CASSILDRENQPQHF.